The rows below give T cell receptor beta chains drawn from one sample of a study of long-term antiretroviral therapy in people with HIV. Repertoires were generated with immunoSEQ multiplex PCR, while TCRdb's copy carries only in-frame clones and drops some. The table lists more than 35,000 clones, 90% to 95% of them singletons. The material was unsorted PBMCs, obtained 3.7 years after starting antiretroviral therapy. These receptors were obtained from a woman aged 45-59 years with HIV. The CDR3 runs from the conserved cysteine through the conserved F or W. The D gene is left open where the match is weak. Only some rows state a clone size, as once, few, many or a class for expanded clones.

size	V	J	D	CDR3	DNA
.	TRBV6-1	TRBJ2-1	.	CASSPLREGEQFF	TGTGCCAGCAGTCCACTTAGAGAGGGTGAGCAGTTCTTC
.	TRBV14	TRBJ2-6	.	CASSLLGSGANVLTF	TGTGCCAGCAGCCTTTTGGGCTCTGGGGCCAACGTCCTGACTTTC
.	TRBV5-5	TRBJ2-5	.	CASSLSAQETQYF	TGTGCCAGCAGCTTGTCCGCCCAAGAGACCCAGTACTTC
.	TRBV5-6	TRBJ1-3	TRBD1	CASSRTGINTIYF	TGTGCCAGCAGCCGGACAGGGATAAACACCATATATTTT
.	TRBV2	TRBJ1-2	TRBD1	CASSERFRGGGYTF	TGTGCCAGCAGTGAACGGTTCAGGGGGGGAGGCTACACCTTC
once	TRBV6-1	TRBJ2-3	TRBD1	CASRPGQGNTDTQYF	TGTGCCAGCAGACCGGGACAGGGAAACACAGATACGCAGTATTTT
.	TRBV4-1	TRBJ1-1	.	CASSQISGTSNTEAFF	TGCGCCAGCAGCCAAATCTCAGGTACCTCGAACACTGAAGCTTTCTTT
once	TRBV7-9	TRBJ2-3	TRBD2	CASSSSSSGVLDTQYF	TGTGCCAGCAGCTCCTCTTCTAGCGGGGTGTTAGATACGCAGTATTTT
.	TRBV30	TRBJ1-1	.	CAWRRALASEAFF	TGTGCCTGGAGAAGGGCCCTAGCAAGCGAAGCTTTCTTT
.	TRBV5-4	TRBJ1-6	.	CASSIGQISPLHF	TGTGCCAGCAGCATCGGACAGATTTCACCCCTCCACTTT
.	TRBV4-1	TRBJ2-6	.	CASSQEVVNSGANVLTF	TGCGCCAGCAGCCAAGAAGTTGTAAACTCTGGGGCCAACGTCCTGACTTTC
.	TRBV18	TRBJ2-5	TRBD1	CASSPLVETGELKTQYF	TGTGCCAGCTCACCTCTTGTGGAGACAGGGGAATTGAAGACCCAGTACTTC
.	TRBV4-1	TRBJ1-5	TRBD1	CASSSRDRGSGNQPQHF	TGCGCCAGCAGCAGCCGGGACAGGGGGTCTGGCAATCAGCCCCAGCATTTT
once	TRBV7-3	TRBJ1-2	.	CASSPRGAPSYTF	TGTGCCAGCAGCCCACGGGGTGCTCCAAGCTACACCTTC
.	TRBV27	TRBJ1-2	TRBD1	CASSFRTGAVYGYTF	TGTGCCAGCAGTTTCCGGACAGGGGCGGTCTATGGCTACACCTTC
.	TRBV6-1	TRBJ1-1	TRBD1	CASEDRVTEAFF	TGTGCCAGCGAGGACAGGGTCACTGAAGCTTTCTTT
.	TRBV6-1	TRBJ2-5	TRBD2	CASSDHLAGGPETQYF	TGTGCCAGCAGTGACCATCTAGCGGGGGGGCCAGAGACCCAGTACTTC
once	TRBV4-3	TRBJ2-3	.	CASSQVQGGSADTQYF	TGCGCCAGCAGCCAAGTACAGGGAGGGTCGGCAGATACGCAGTATTTT
.	TRBV5-1	TRBJ2-1	TRBD2	CASSVTSGGAQFF	TGCGCCAGCAGCGTAACTAGCGGGGGGGCACAGTTCTTC
.	TRBV5-4	TRBJ1-5	.	CASSWAPQQPQHF	TGTGCCAGCAGCTGGGCACCACAGCAGCCCCAGCATTTT
.	TRBV11-2	TRBJ2-7	.	CASSRSFYEQYF	TGTGCCAGCAGCCGCTCCTTCTACGAGCAGTACTTC
few	TRBV10-3	TRBJ2-5	.	CAISEETEQQETQYF	TGTGCCATCAGTGAGGAAACAGAGCAACAAGAGACCCAGTACTTC
.	TRBV9	TRBJ2-3	.	CASSVGWTDTQYF	TGTGCCAGCAGCGTAGGCTGGACAGATACGCAGTATTTT
.	TRBV25-1	TRBJ1-4	.	CASSSPGGWNEKLFF	TGTGCCAGCAGTTCCCCGGGGGGCTGGAATGAAAAACTGTTTTTT
.	TRBV27	TRBJ2-7	TRBD1	CASGYRGPSYEQYF	TGTGCCAGCGGATACAGGGGTCCCTCCTACGAGCAGTACTTC
.	TRBV11-2	TRBJ2-3	.	CASSLQVSDTQYF	TGTGCCAGCAGCTTACAGGTCTCAGATACGCAGTATTTT
.	TRBV10-3	TRBJ1-2	TRBD1	CAIRGGAGGDYGYTF	TGTGCCATCAGGGGAGGGGCAGGGGGCGACTATGGCTACACCTTC
.	TRBV7-2	TRBJ1-2	.	CASSFPGTPNYGYTF	TGTGCCAGCAGCTTCCCCGGGACCCCTAACTATGGCTACACCTTC
.	TRBV2	TRBJ1-1	.	CASRMNTEAFF	TGTGCCAGCAGAATGAACACTGAAGCTTTCTTT
.	TRBV6-5	TRBJ2-5	TRBD1	CASSYRDRGWGTQYF	TGTGCCAGCAGTTATCGGGACAGGGGATGGGGGACCCAGTACTTC
.	TRBV25-1	TRBJ1-2	TRBD1	CASSAMTGWFNYGYTF	TGTGCCAGCAGTGCCATGACAGGGTGGTTCAACTATGGCTACACCTTC
.	TRBV5-1	TRBJ2-1	TRBD1	CASSLVPGQRDNEQFF	TGCGCCAGCAGCTTGGTCCCGGGACAGAGAGACAATGAGCAGTTCTTC
.	TRBV11-1	TRBJ1-2	.	CASSLAHGDYGYTF	TGTGCCAGCAGCCTCGCCCACGGGGACTATGGCTACACCTTC
.	TRBV11-2	TRBJ2-7	.	CASSLKVWDGKYEQYF	TGTGCCAGCAGCTTAAAGGTTTGGGACGGGAAGTACGAGCAGTACTTC
.	TRBV6-6	TRBJ1-1	TRBD1	CASRLFRAGGTEAFF	TGTGCCAGCAGACTCTTCCGGGCAGGGGGTACTGAAGCTTTCTTT
.	TRBV18	TRBJ1-5	TRBD1	CASSPLDRGSNQPQHF	TGTGCCAGCTCACCACTCGACAGGGGAAGCAATCAGCCCCAGCATTTT
.	TRBV11-2	TRBJ1-1	TRBD1	CASSLPQGANTEAFF	TGTGCCAGCAGCTTACCTCAGGGGGCGAACACTGAAGCTTTCTTT
.	TRBV6-4	TRBJ2-7	.	CASIPQLRPEQYF	TGTGCCAGCATTCCCCAATTACGGCCCGAGCAGTACTTC
.	TRBV6-1	TRBJ1-5	TRBD1	CASSPDRDQPQHF	TGTGCCAGCAGTCCGGACAGGGATCAGCCCCAGCATTTT
.	TRBV6-1	TRBJ1-2	.	CASSVRKANYGYTF	TGTGCCAGCAGTGTCCGGAAAGCTAACTATGGCTACACCTTC
.	TRBV6-5	TRBJ1-1	.	CASSRGRSTEAFF	TGTGCCAGCAGCAGGGGACGGAGCACTGAAGCTTTCTTT